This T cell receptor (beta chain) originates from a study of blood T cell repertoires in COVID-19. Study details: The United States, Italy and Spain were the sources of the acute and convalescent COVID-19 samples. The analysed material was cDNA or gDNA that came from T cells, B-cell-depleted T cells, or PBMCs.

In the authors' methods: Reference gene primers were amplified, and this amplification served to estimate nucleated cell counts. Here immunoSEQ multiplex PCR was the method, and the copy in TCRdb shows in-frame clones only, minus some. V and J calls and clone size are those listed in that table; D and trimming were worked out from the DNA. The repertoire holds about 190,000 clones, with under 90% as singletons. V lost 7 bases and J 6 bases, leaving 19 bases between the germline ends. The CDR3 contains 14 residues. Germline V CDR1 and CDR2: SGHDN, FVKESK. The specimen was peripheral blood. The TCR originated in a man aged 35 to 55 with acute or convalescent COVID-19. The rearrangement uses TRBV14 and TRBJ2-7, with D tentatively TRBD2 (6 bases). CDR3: CASTPLGRLGEQYF. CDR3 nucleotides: TGTGCCAGCACCCCCTTGGGGAGGCTTGGCGAGCAGTACTTC.